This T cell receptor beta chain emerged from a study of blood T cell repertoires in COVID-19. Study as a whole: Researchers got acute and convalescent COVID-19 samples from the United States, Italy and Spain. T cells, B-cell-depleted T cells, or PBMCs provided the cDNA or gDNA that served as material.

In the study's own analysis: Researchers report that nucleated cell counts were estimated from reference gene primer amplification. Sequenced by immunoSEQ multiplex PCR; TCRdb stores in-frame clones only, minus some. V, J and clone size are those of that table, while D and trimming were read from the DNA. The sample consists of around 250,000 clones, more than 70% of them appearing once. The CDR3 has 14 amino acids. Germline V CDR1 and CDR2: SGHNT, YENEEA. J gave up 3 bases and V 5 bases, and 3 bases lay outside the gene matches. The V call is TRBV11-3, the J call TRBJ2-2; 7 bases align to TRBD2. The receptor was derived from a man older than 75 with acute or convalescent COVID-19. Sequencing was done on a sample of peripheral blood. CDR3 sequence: CASSRGLDTGELFF. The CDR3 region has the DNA TGTGCCAGCAGCCGCGGACTAGACACCGGGGAGCTGTTTTTT.